The clone carrying this TCR beta chain has a single count. TCRdb's copy holds only in-frame clones and misses some; the assay was immunoSEQ multiplex PCR. Found here are 50,000 to 60,000 clones, 90% of them singletons; the top ten hold more than 9.5%. The data were obtained in a study of blood T cell repertoires in COVID-19. Germline values: CDR1 LGHNA, CDR2 YSLEER. The CDR3 covers 16 residues. The junction had 7 bases not matched to a gene; V was cut back by 0 bases and J by 2 bases. This chain connects TRBV4-3 to TRBJ2-7, with 7 nucleotides matching TRBD1. Sequenced sample: peripheral blood. The TCR was taken from a woman of 80 years or more with acute or convalescent COVID-19. In DNA form, the CDR3 reads TGCGCCAGCAGCCAAGAAGTCACAGGGGTTACCTACGAGCAGTACTTC. It yields the protein CASSQEVTGVTYEQYF.